The source of this T cell receptor (beta chain) is a study of T-cell reconstitution after alpha-beta-depleted transplantation in children. Points from the study as a whole: It was newly produced T cells that mostly accounted for T-cell counts and diversity one year after transplant. Several hundred rapidly expanded clones from non-depleted graft cells reportedly supplied alpha-beta T cells about two months post-transplant. At day 60, the high TCRbeta diversity found in some patients originated from recipient T cells and thymic progenitors that had survived.

With regard to this clonotype: Its target is not known.

Molecular barcoding with unique molecular identifiers was used for the TCRbeta library. TCRdb reanalysed the PCR reads using MiXCR and keeps one entry per CDR3 protein. The sample includes fewer than 1 million distinct CDR3 sequences, 16% of them seen just once. Germline CDR1 is GTSNPN and CDR2 is SVGIG (reference sequence). CDR3 size: 14 residues. The V and J ends lost 2 bases and 6 bases, in that order; junction bases with no gene match: 8. V and J are TRBV30 and TRBJ2-3, with TRBD2 matching over 7 bases. Sample: PBMCs, mostly from graft donor cells, taken 360 days after TCRalphabeta/CD19-depleted stem cell transplant. This sequence was found in a male patient aged 10-17 years who had a stem cell transplant for acute lymphoblastic leukemia, so the T cells may come from the graft donor. The CDR3 loop reads CAWSNGGGSDTQYF. The CDR3 bases are TGTGCCTGGAGTAACGGGGGAGGGAGTGATACGCAGTATTTT.